This TCR beta chain came from a study of CD8 T cells in ankylosing spondylitis. General observations from the study: Enrichment of disease-linked clones was reportedly significant in matched ankylosing spondylitis synovial fluid. Within ankylosing spondylitis blood, a TCR beta motif made up of eight or nine highly homologous variants appeared to be characteristic.

The CDR3 totals 17 residues. J lost 5 bases, V lost 2 bases, and 6 bases had no gene match. This clonotype occurred a few times. Antigen: not known. Molecular-barcoded quantitative 5'-RACE produced these TCR beta libraries. TCRdb called the 5' RACE reads again in MiXCR, with one record for every CDR3 protein. Found here are 450,000 or so distinct CDR3 sequences, roughly 25% of them singletons; the top ten hold under 0.9%. The TCR was taken from a male donor with ankylosing spondylitis. The V gene is TRBV12-3 or TRBV12-4, the J gene TRBJ1-6; the match to TRBD1 covers 10 bases. The sequenced sample was blood, either unsorted or a sorted T cell fraction (not recorded which). The CDR3 DNA reads as TGTGCCAGCAGTTTATTGGGGGGACAGGGGCATAATTCACCCCTCCACTTT. Amino acid sequence: CASSLLGGQGHNSPLHF.